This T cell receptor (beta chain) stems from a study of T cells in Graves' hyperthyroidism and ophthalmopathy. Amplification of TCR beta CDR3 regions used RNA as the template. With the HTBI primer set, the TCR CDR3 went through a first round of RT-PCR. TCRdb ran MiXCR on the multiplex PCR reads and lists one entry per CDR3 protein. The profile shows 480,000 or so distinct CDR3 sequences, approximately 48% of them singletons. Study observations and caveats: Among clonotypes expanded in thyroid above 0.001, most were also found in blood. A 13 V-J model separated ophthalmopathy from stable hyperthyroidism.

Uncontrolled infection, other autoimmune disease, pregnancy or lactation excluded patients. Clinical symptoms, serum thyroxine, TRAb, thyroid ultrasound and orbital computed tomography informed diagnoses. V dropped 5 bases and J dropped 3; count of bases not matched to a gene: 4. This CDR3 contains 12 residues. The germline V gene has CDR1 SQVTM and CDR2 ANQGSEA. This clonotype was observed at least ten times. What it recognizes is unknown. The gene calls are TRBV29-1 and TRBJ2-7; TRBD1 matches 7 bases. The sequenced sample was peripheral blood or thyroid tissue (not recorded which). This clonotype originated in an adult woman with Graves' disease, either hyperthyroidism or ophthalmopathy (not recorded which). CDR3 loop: CSVYAGGYEQYF. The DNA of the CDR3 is TGCAGCGTTTACGCAGGGGGCTACGAGCAGTACTTC.